A single sample gave rise to the 6 T cell receptor beta chains below, sequenced in a study of OX40 agonist ivuxolimab in advanced cancers. Here immunoSEQ multiplex PCR was the method, and the copy in TCRdb shows in-frame clones only, minus some. The sample holds roughly 61,000 clones, more than 80% seen once. The specimen was CD4+ or CD8+ T cells sorted from blood, collected in a trial of the OX40 agonist ivuxolimab. These receptors originate from an adult with an advanced solid tumor such as melanoma, head and neck, liver or kidney cancer.

V and J are TRBV2 and TRBJ1-1; maybe TRBD1 (5 bases). The germline CDR1 and CDR2 sequences are SNHLY and FYNNEI. The CDR3 runs 14 residues. V was pared by 9 bases and J by 0 bases, with 14 bases between. The CDR3 reads CASVGDRLNTEAFF. The CDR3 DNA follows: TGTGCCAGTGTCGGGGACCGCTTGAACACTGAAGCTTTCTTT.

The chain combines TRBV5-4 with TRBJ2-5; D tentatively fits TRBD1 or TRBD2 (5 bases each). The CDR3 covers 13 residues. Germline-derived CDR1 and CDR2 are SGHNT and YYREEE (reference sequence). Between the trimmed V and J ends, which lost 4 bases and 5 bases, there was a span of 12 bases. DNA of the CDR3: TGTGCCAGCAGCAGGGACGTTGGGGAGACCCAGTACTTC. Residues: CASSRDVGETQYF. Full variable domain (missing parts from reference TRBV5-4 and TRBJ2-5): ETGVTQSPTHLIKTRGQQVTLRCSSQSGHNTVSWYQQALGQGPQFIFQYYREEENGRGNFPPRFSGLQFPNYSSELNVNALELDDSALYLCASSRDVGETQYFGPGTRLLVL.

This clone has only one observation. The rearrangement joins TRBV14 to TRBJ2-5; 10 bases match TRBD2. The germline V gene encodes CDR1 SGHDN and CDR2 FVKESK. After removal of 4 bases from V and 3 bases from J, the junction contained 2 bases not matched to a gene. This CDR3 spans 14 amino acids. DNA of the CDR3: TGTGCCAGCAGCCTGCTAGCGGGGGAAGAGACCCAGTACTTC. It codes for CASSLLAGEETQYF.

This clone counts as medium-sized (0.01 to 0.1%). The chain couples TRBV20-1 to TRBJ2-1; the D is unclear. Germline-derived CDR1 and CDR2 are DFQATT and SNEGSKA (reference sequence). The V gene lost 0 bases and the J gene lost 3 bases, with 0 bases spanning the gap. CDR3 size: 11 residues. Written as DNA, the CDR3 is TGCAGTGCTAGAGACTACAATGAGCAGTTCTTC. As protein: CSARDYNEQFF.

This chain links TRBV5-1 with TRBJ2-7, with D unclear. Germline V lookup: CDR1 SGHRS, CDR2 YFSETQ. V was clipped by 2 bases and J by 7 bases, with 16 bases between them. CDR3 length: 14 amino acids. The CDR3 here is CASSFGPQLGEQYF. The CDR3 DNA reads TGCGCCAGCAGCTTCGGTCCACAACTTGGAGAGCAGTACTTC.

The CDR3 coding sequence is TGTGCCAGCAGCGTAGAGCGGACTAGCGGGGGAGATACGCAGTATTTT. It is translated as CASSVERTSGGDTQYF. The rearrangement joins TRBV9 to TRBJ2-3, with 13 bases lining up with TRBD2. The germline CDR1 and CDR2 sequences are SGDLS and YYNGEE. The CDR3 length is 16 residues. Losses at the gene ends were 0 bases for V and 5 bases for J; bases not matched to a gene: 3.